The sequence of this TCR beta chain was determined in a study of T-cell memory formation after mild COVID-19. Turning to the study itself: TCR clusters mostly belonged to single donors.

Libraries for TCRalpha and TCRbeta carried sample barcodes and unique molecular identifiers via 5'RACE. TCRdb independently ran MiXCR on the 5' RACE reads; one entry per CDR3 protein. The sample contains 350,000 to 450,000 distinct CDR3 sequences, 20% of which appear only once. The V end was cut by 6 bases, the J end by 0 bases, with 17 bases between. CDR3 length: 16 amino acids. In germline, CDR1 is SGHTA, CDR2 FQGNSA. On this clonotype itself: Antigen: not known.

General study points: Mainly CM and EM harbored the contracting CD4+ clones; mainly EMRA harbored the CD8+ ones. Second-wave clones reaching peak frequency on day 37 lacked confirmed SARS-CoV-2 specificity.

Input material: PBMCs or a T cell subset sorted from them (not recorded which). The chain carries TRBV7-2 and TRBJ2-5; possibly TRBD1 or TRBD2 for D (7 bases each). The sequence was obtained from an adult woman who had mild COVID-19 (a few samples of this study predate the infection). Cell type and time point are not known. The CDR3 protein is CASSQGGSPYQETQYF. The DNA for the CDR3 is TGTGCCAGCAGTCAGGGGGGGAGCCCGTACCAAGAGACCCAGTACTTC.